This T cell receptor (beta chain) was captured in a study of blood T cell repertoires in COVID-19. In the study overall: The study drew acute and convalescent COVID-19 samples from the United States, Italy and Spain.

This table comes from immunoSEQ multiplex PCR, and its TCRdb copy is limited to in-frame clones, with some not included. The data hold roughly 69,000 clones, with 70% to 85% observed a single time. The TCR was taken from a woman aged 45 to 65 with acute or convalescent COVID-19. Sequencing used peripheral blood.

CDR3 region: CASSLQGVWGGGTGELFF. The CDR3, as DNA: TGCGCCAGCAGCTTGCAGGGTGTTTGGGGGGGCGGCACCGGGGAGCTGTTTTTT. The chain joins TRBV5-1 to TRBJ2-2; a possible D gene is TRBD2 (7 bases). V was trimmed by 1 base and J by 4 bases, leaving 20 bases between them. CDR3 length: 18 amino acids. Germline CDR1 SGHRS, CDR2 YFSETQ.